Listed here are 27 T cell receptor beta chains from one sample, sequenced in a study of blood T cell repertoires in COVID-19. Measured with immunoSEQ multiplex PCR; TCRdb has only the in-frame clones, and not every one. The sample records some 14,000 clones, roughly 84% being singletons. Material for sequencing was peripheral blood. These receptors all come from a man aged 50 to 60 with active COVID-19.

This clone appeared a single time. The V call is TRBV12-5, the J call TRBJ1-6; 7 nucleotides match TRBD1. Trimming at V came to 5 bases and at J to 0 bases, leaving 13 bases not matched to a gene. This CDR3 spans 19 amino acids. Germline V gene sequence: CDR1 LGHNT, CDR2 FRNRAP. The CDR3 DNA reads as TGTGCTAGTGGTCTACAGGGGTCTGGGGCGGGCTCCTATAATTCACCCCTCCACTTT. This sequence encodes CASGLQGSGAGSYNSPLHF. Full variable domain (missing parts from reference TRBV12-5 and TRBJ1-6): DARVTQTPRHKVTEMGQEVTMRCQPILGHNTVFWYRQTMMQGLELLAYFRNRAPLDDSGMPKDRFSAEMPDATLATLKIQPSEPRDSAVYFCASGLQGSGAGSYNSPLHFGNGTRLTVT.

The genes are TRBV27 and TRBJ2-7; 7 bases line up with TRBD2. Germline values: CDR1 MNHEY, CDR2 SMNVEV (reference sequence). This CDR3 has 14 amino acids. Trimming cost V 5 bases and J 3 bases; bases outside gene matches: 7. This CDR3 is CASSVSGTIYEQYF. The CDR3 region has the DNA TGTGCCAGCAGTGTCTCCGGGACTATCTACGAGCAGTACTTC.

The rearrangement joins TRBV5-4 to TRBJ2-7; 12 bases are a match to TRBD2. The CDR3 has 16 amino acids. Germline values: CDR1 SGHNT, CDR2 YYREEE (reference sequence). With V trimmed by 4 bases and J by 0 bases, 5 bases remained unmatched. The CDR3 reads CASSPGTSGFSYEQYF. In DNA, the CDR3 is TGTGCCAGCAGCCCCGGGACTAGCGGGTTCTCCTACGAGCAGTACTTC.

The chain couples TRBV27 to TRBJ2-7; 9 bases fit TRBD1. The CDR3 consists of 16 residues. With V trimmed by 2 bases and J by 1 base, 6 bases remained unmatched. Germline lookup yields CDR1 MNHEY and CDR2 SMNVEV (reference sequence). CDR3 loop: CASSLTGQGLSYEQYF. CDR3 nucleotide sequence: TGTGCCAGCAGTTTAACGGGACAGGGCCTTTCCTACGAGCAGTACTTC.

This chain connects TRBV10-2 to TRBJ1-2, with a weak D call TRBD1 (6 bases). Deletions cut 7 bases from V and 4 bases from J, with 16 bases between. The V gene's germline CDR1 is WSHSY and CDR2 SAAADI. CDR3 size: 14 residues. The CDR3 coding sequence is TGCGCCAGCACAACAGGGCCCTCTGCCTATGGCTACACCTTC. It specifies CASTTGPSAYGYTF.

The table lists this clone with a count of one. The chain couples TRBV19 to TRBJ2-3; TRBD2 matches at 13 bases. V was pared by 8 bases and J by 3 bases, with 8 bases of the junction left unmatched. CDR3 length equals 16 residues. Germline assignment: CDR1 LNHDA and CDR2 SQIVND (reference sequence). The CDR3 DNA follows: TGTGCCAGTGCGTCCGGACTAGCGGGAGCGACAGATACGCAGTATTTT. This encodes CASASGLAGATDTQYF. Combining the CDR3 with reference TRBV19 and TRBJ2-3 gives the whole variable domain DGGITQSPKYLFRKEGQNVTLSCEQNLNHDAMYWYRQDPGQGLRLIYYSQIVNDFQKGDIAEGYSVSREKKESFPLTVTSAQKNPTAFYLCASASGLAGATDTQYFGPGTRLTVL.

In DNA form, the CDR3 reads TGTGCCAGCAGCCCCGGGACTAGCGGCTACAATGAGCAGTTCTTC. Amino acids: CASSPGTSGYNEQFF. V is TRBV27 and J is TRBJ2-1; TRBD2 agrees at 11 bases. CDR3 size: 15 residues. V shed 6 bases, J shed 3 bases, and the junction held 4 bases outside the gene matches. From germline, CDR1 is MNHEY and CDR2 SMNVEV (reference sequence).

The chain is built from TRBV27 and TRBJ2-3; possibly TRBD1 for D (6 bases). The CDR3 runs 17 residues. Germline-derived CDR1 and CDR2 are MNHEY and SMNVEV (reference sequence). V was cut by 4 bases and J by 0 bases, with 17 bases left in between. The CDR3 nucleotides read TGTGCCAGCAGTTCGACCCAACAGGGAACTAGCACAGATACGCAGTATTTT. Its protein product is CASSSTQQGTSTDTQYF.

The chain combines TRBV2 with TRBJ1-3, with D possibly being TRBD1 (6 bases). The CDR3 sequence is 17 residues long. CDR1 is SNHLY and CDR2 is FYNNEI in the germline V gene. The germline V and J ends were trimmed by 1 base and 0 bases, with 13 bases remaining between them. Written as DNA, the CDR3 is TGTGCCAGCAGTGAAGGAGGGACACTAAGCTCTGGAAACACCATATATTTT. This sequence encodes CASSEGGTLSSGNTIYF.

V gene TRBV5-8 combines with J gene TRBJ1-4; D possibly corresponds to TRBD1 (6 bases). The CDR3 runs 15 residues. The ends were cut back, 0 bases at V and 8 bases at J, with 14 bases in the middle. CDR1 SGHTS and CDR2 YDEGEE come from the germline V gene. CDR3 sequence: CASSLDRDTREKLFF. The CDR3 coding sequence is TGTGCCAGCAGCTTGGACCGGGACACACGGGAAAAACTGTTTTTT.

This chain joins TRBV19 and TRBJ1-5; TRBD1 is a possible D gene (6 bases). The CDR3 covers 16 residues. V was trimmed by 1 base and J by 3 bases, leaving 13 bases between them. The germline V gene has CDR1 LNHDA and CDR2 SQIVND (reference sequence). CDR3 residues: CASSIVTGTINQPQHF. For the CDR3, the DNA is TGTGCCAGTAGTATAGTCACCGGGACAATCAATCAGCCCCAGCATTTT.

V usage is TRBV5-1 and J usage is TRBJ1-1; D gene unclear. Trimming took 4 bases from V and 5 from J, leaving 12 bases between them. There are 13 residues in the CDR3. Germline V gene data show CDR1 as SGHRS and CDR2 as YFSETQ. The CDR3 DNA follows: TGCGCCAGCAGCCCGGACCCGGGGACTGAAGCTTTCTTT. Its translation: CASSPDPGTEAFF.

The sample holds one count of this clone. The chain links TRBV27 to TRBJ2-7, with D unresolved. The CDR3 spans 11 residues. V lost 4 bases to trimming and J lost 3 bases, with 4 bases between them. CDR1 is MNHEY, CDR2 SMNVEV, per germline (reference sequence). CDR3 protein: CASSSHYEQYF. The DNA for the CDR3 is TGTGCCAGCAGTTCCCACTACGAGCAGTACTTC.

The J gene is TRBJ1-5, the V gene TRBV7-9; 7 bases line up with TRBD1. J was trimmed by 3 bases and V by 2 bases; bases with no gene match: 7. The CDR3 is 16 amino acids. Germline values: CDR1 SEHNR, CDR2 FQNEAQ (reference sequence). CDR3 amino acids: CASSLPGTASNQPQHF. The CDR3 DNA reads as TGTGCCAGCAGCTTACCCGGGACAGCCTCCAATCAGCCCCAGCATTTT.

This clone was observed a handful of times. V is TRBV19 and J is TRBJ2-5, with 7 bases fitting TRBD1. The CDR3 spans 13 residues. Germline V gene sequence: CDR1 LNHDA, CDR2 SQIVND (reference sequence). V was pared by 6 bases and J by 0 bases, with 1 base of the junction left unmatched. The CDR3 DNA reads TGTGCCAGTAGGGGACAGTACCAAGAGACCCAGTACTTC. It yields the protein CASRGQYQETQYF.

The rearrangement links TRBV27 to TRBJ2-7; tentatively, D is TRBD1 (6 bases). Germline V gene lookup returns CDR1 MNHEY and CDR2 SMNVEV (reference sequence). CDR3 length equals 17 residues. The V end lost 6 bases, the J end lost 3 bases, and 24 bases lay between the germline ends. This CDR3 is CASSQHQNRESYYEQYF. CDR3 DNA: TGTGCCAGCAGCCAACACCAGAACAGGGAGAGTTACTACGAGCAGTACTTC.

The chain has TRBV4-1 and TRBJ1-6; D might be TRBD1 (6 bases). This CDR3 is 12 amino acids long. The ends were cut back, 3 bases at V and 9 bases at J, with 6 bases in the middle. Germline V gene lookup returns CDR1 MGHRA and CDR2 YSYEKL. This CDR3 reads CASSQGASPLHF. The DNA for the CDR3 is TGCGCCAGCAGCCAGGGGGCTTCACCCCTCCACTTT.

This clone was counted only a few times. This chain connects TRBV7-9 to TRBJ2-2; 7 positions agree with TRBD1. The CDR3 spans 14 residues. J gave up 6 bases and V 3 bases, and 4 bases lay outside the gene matches. Germline V CDR1 and CDR2: SEHNR, FQNEAQ (reference sequence). In DNA form, the CDR3 reads TGTGCCAGCAGCTTTACAGGGGCCGCCGGGGAGCTGTTTTTT. This sequence encodes CASSFTGAAGELFF.

The gene calls are TRBV19 and TRBJ1-1; TRBD1 agrees at 7 bases. After removal of 1 base from V and 8 bases from J, the junction contained 10 bases not matched to a gene. Germline CDR1 LNHDA, CDR2 SQIVND (reference sequence). This CDR3 is built from 15 residues. CDR3 in amino acids: CASSIGPGGTNEAFF. CDR3 nucleotides: TGTGCCAGTAGTATAGGCCCAGGGGGAACGAACGAAGCTTTCTTT.

The chain uses TRBV9 and TRBJ2-1, with 7 nucleotides matching TRBD2. The CDR3 runs 14 residues. Germline V gene lookup returns CDR1 SGDLS and CDR2 YYNGEE. J gave up 5 bases and V 0 bases, and 2 bases lay outside the gene matches. The chain's CDR3 is CASSVEREHNEQFF. For the CDR3, the DNA is TGTGCCAGCAGCGTAGAGCGGGAACACAATGAGCAGTTCTTC.

This clone was seen a single time. The gene calls are TRBV11-2 and TRBJ2-1; D is ambiguous. Germline V gene lookup returns CDR1 SGHAT and CDR2 FQNNGV. This CDR3 has 15 amino acids. V lost 1 base to trimming and J lost 2 bases, with 9 bases between them. The CDR3 loop reads CASSLVLGPYNEQFF. CDR3 DNA sequence: TGTGCCAGCAGCTTAGTTCTGGGCCCCTACAATGAGCAGTTCTTC.

This clone has just a few counts. This specimen includes other DNA sequences encoding the same CDR3. The V call is TRBV2, the J call TRBJ2-1; possible D gene TRBD2, 6 bases. This CDR3 has 15 amino acids. Trimming shortened V by 3 bases and J by 0 bases, and 9 bases separated the two germline ends. Per the germline V gene, CDR1 is SNHLY and CDR2 is FYNNEI. CDR3 DNA sequence: TGTGCCAGCAGTGAGGGACTTAACTCCTACAATGAGCAGTTCTTC. Its translation: CASSEGLNSYNEQFF.

The rearrangement uses TRBV19 and TRBJ2-7, with 8 bases identical to TRBD1. Germline loops: CDR1 LNHDA, CDR2 SQIVND (reference sequence). V lost 5 bases and J lost 5; bases outside the gene matches: 8. The CDR3 loop spans 14 amino acids. The CDR3 here is CASSAGQGGDEQYF. DNA of the CDR3: TGTGCCAGTAGTGCCGGACAGGGTGGCGACGAGCAGTACTTC.

The rearrangement links TRBV7-6 to TRBJ1-1; 10 bases map to TRBD1. Losses at the gene ends were 3 bases for V and 0 bases for J; bases not matched to a gene: 7. The CDR3 sequence is 17 residues long. The germline CDR1 and CDR2 sequences are SGHVS and FNYEAQ. DNA of the CDR3: TGTGCCAGCAGCTTTGGGACAGGGGTCTTCATGAACACTGAAGCTTTCTTT. It yields the protein CASSFGTGVFMNTEAFF. Full variable domain (outside the CDR3, taken from reference TRBV7-6 and TRBJ1-1): GAGVSQSPRYKVTKRGQDVALRCDPISGHVSLYWYRQALGQGPEFLTYFNYEAQQDKSGLPNDRFSAERPEGSISTLTIQRTEQRDSAMYRCASSFGTGVFMNTEAFFGQGTRLTVV.

V gene TRBV14 combines with J gene TRBJ1-2, with a possible D match to TRBD1 (5 bases). Trimming removed 4 bases from V and 6 bases from J, with 12 bases in between. Germline lookup yields CDR1 SGHDN and CDR2 FVKESK. The CDR3 is 13 residues long. CDR3 region: CASSLQGSDGYTF. The CDR3 region has the DNA TGTGCCAGCAGCCTTCAGGGATCGGATGGCTACACCTTC.

This chain joins TRBV10-3 and TRBJ2-7; 12 bases map to TRBD2. Germline values: CDR1 ENHRY, CDR2 SYGVKD. With 6 bases clipped from V and 5 bases from J, the junction kept 5 bases outside the gene matches. The CDR3 loop spans 14 amino acids. Here the CDR3 reads CAIRTSGSTNEQYF. The CDR3 coding sequence is TGTGCCATCAGGACTAGCGGGAGTACCAACGAGCAGTACTTC.

The J gene is TRBJ2-1, the V gene TRBV28, with TRBD2 as a possible D gene (5 bases). CDR3 length: 16 amino acids. The V and J ends lost 8 bases and 1 base respectively, with 18 bases between them. Germline V lookup: CDR1 MDHEN, CDR2 SYDVKM. Written as DNA, the CDR3 is TGTGCCAGCCAAGGAAGTAGCGACAAGTCCTACAATGAGCAGTTCTTC. This codes for CASQGSSDKSYNEQFF. Complete variable domain (other parts from reference TRBV28 and TRBJ2-1): DVKVTQSSRYLVKRTGEKVFLECVQDMDHENMFWYRQDPGLGLRLIYFSYDVKMKEKGDIPEGYSVSREKKERFSLILESASTNQTSMYLCASQGSSDKSYNEQFFGPGTRLTVL.